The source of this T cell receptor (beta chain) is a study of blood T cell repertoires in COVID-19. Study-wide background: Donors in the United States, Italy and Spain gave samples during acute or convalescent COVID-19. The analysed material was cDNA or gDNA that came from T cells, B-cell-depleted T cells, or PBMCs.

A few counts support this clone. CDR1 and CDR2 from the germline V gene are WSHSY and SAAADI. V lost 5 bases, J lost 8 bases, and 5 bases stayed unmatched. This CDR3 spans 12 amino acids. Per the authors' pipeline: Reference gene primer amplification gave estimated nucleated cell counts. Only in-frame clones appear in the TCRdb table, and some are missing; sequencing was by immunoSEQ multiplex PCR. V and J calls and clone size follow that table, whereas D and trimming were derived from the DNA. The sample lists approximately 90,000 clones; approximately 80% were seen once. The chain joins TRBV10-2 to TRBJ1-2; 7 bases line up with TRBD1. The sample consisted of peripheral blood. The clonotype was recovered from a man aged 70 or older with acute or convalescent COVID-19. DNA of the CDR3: TGCGCCAGCAGTTCCCAGGGGGAAGGCTACACCTTC. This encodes CASSSQGEGYTF.